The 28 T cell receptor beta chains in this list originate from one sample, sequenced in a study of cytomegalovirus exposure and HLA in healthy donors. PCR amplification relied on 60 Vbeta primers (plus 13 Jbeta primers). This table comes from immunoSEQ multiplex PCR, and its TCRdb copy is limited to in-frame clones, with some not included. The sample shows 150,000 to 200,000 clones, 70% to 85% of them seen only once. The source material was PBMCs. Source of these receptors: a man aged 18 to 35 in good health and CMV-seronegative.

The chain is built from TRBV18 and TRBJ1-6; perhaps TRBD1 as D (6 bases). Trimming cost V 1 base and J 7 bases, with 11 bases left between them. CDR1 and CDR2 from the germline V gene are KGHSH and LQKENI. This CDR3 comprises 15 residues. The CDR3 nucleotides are TGTGCCAGCTCACCACGACAGGTTACGAATTCACCCCTCCACTTT. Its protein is CASSPRQVTNSPLHF. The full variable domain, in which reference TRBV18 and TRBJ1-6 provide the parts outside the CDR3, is NAGVMQNPRHLVRRRGQEARLRCSPMKGHSHVYWYRQLPEEGLKFMVYLQKENIIDESGMPKERFSAEFPKEGPSILRIQQVVRGDSAAYFCASSPRQVTNSPLHFGNGTRLTVT.

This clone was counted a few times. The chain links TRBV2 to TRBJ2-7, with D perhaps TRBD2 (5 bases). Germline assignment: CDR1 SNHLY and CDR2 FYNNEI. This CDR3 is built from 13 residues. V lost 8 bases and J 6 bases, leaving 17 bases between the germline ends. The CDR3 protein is CASGLWPSTEQYF. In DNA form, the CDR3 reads TGTGCCAGCGGGCTTTGGCCTAGCACCGAGCAGTACTTC. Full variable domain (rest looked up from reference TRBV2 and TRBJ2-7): EPEVTQTPSHQVTQMGQEVILRCVPISNHLYFYWYRQILGQKVEFLVSFYNNEISEKSEIFDDQFSVERPDGSNFTLKIRSTKLEDSAMYFCASGLWPSTEQYFGPGTRLTVT.

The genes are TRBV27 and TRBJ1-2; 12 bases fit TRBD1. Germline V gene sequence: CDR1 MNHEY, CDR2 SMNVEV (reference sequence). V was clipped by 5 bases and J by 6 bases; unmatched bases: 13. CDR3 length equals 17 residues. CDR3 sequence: CASSPHRDRGRRHGYTF. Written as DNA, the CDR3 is TGTGCCAGCAGTCCACACCGGGACAGGGGGCGCCGGCATGGCTACACCTTC.

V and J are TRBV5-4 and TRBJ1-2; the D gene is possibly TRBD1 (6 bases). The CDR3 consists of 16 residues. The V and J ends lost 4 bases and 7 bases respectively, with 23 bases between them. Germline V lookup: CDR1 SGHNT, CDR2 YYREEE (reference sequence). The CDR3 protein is CASSIKIGPGEIGYTF. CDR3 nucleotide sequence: TGTGCCAGCAGCATAAAAATTGGTCCAGGGGAAATTGGCTACACCTTC.

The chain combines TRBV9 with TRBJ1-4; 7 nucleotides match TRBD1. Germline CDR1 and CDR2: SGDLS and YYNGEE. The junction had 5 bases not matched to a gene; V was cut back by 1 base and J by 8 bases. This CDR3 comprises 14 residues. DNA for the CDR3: TGTGCCAGCAGCGTATTGGGGGACAGCGAAAAACTGTTTTTT. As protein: CASSVLGDSEKLFF.

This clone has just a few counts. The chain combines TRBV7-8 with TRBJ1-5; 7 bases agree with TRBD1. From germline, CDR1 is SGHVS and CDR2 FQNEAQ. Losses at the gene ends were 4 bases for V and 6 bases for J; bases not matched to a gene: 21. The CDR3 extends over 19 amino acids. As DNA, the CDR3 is TGTGCCAGCAGCTCGACCCTTACCCTCGGGACCCCAGGGGGTCAGCCCCAGCATTTT. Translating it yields CASSSTLTLGTPGGQPQHF.

CDR3 nucleotide sequence: TGTGCCAGCGGATCCAGCGGGGTATCCTACAATGAGCAGTTCTTC. Amino acid sequence: CASGSSGVSYNEQFF. This chain uses TRBV6-6 with TRBJ2-1; TRBD2 agrees at 7 bases. V lost 8 bases to trimming and J lost 1 base; unmatched junction nucleotides: 8. The CDR3 consists of 15 residues. CDR1 is MNHNY and CDR2 is SVGAGI in the germline V gene (reference sequence).

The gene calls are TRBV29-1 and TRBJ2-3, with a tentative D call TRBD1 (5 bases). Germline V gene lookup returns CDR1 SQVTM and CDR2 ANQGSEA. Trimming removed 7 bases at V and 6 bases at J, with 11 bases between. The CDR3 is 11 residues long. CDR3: CSARVLDTQYF. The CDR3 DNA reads TGCAGCGCCAGGGTCTTGGATACGCAGTATTTT.

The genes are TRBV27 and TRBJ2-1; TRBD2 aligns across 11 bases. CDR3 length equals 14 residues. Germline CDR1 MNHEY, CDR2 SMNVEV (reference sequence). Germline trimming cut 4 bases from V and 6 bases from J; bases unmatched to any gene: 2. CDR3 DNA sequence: TGTGCCAGCAGTTGGCTAGCGGGGGGCAATGAGCAGTTCTTC. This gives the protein CASSWLAGGNEQFF.

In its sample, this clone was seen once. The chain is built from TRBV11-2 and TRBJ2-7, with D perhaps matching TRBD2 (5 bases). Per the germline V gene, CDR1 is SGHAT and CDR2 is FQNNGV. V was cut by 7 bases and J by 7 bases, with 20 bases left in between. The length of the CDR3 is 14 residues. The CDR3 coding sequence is TGTGCCAGCACGCTGACGGGGTTTGTGGGGGAGCAGTACTTC. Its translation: CASTLTGFVGEQYF.

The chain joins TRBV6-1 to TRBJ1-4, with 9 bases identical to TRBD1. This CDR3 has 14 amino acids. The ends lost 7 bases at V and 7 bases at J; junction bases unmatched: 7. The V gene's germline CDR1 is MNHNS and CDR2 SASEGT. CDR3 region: CASIRGQGGEKLFF. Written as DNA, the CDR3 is TGTGCCAGCATTCGGGGACAGGGAGGTGAAAAACTGTTTTTT.

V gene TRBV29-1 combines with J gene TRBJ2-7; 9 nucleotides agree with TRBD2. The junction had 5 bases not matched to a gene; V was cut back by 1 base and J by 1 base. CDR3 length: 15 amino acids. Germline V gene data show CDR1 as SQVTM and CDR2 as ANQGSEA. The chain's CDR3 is CSVEGLAGSSYEQYF. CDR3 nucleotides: TGCAGCGTTGAAGGTCTAGCGGGGTCTTCCTACGAGCAGTACTTC.

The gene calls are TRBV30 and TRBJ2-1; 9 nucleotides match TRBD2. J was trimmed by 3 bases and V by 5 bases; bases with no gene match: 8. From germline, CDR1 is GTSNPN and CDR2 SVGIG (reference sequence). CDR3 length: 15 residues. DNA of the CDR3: TGTGCCTGGGGAGCGGGAGGAAAGAACTACAATGAGCAGTTCTTC. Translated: CAWGAGGKNYNEQFF.

The CDR3 coding sequence is TGCGCCAGCAGCACTTACCGGGACACCAAAAACACAGATACGCAGTATTTT. It yields the protein CASSTYRDTKNTDTQYF. This sequence joins TRBV5-1 and TRBJ2-3; maybe TRBD1 (6 bases). Germline-derived CDR1 and CDR2 are SGHRS and YFSETQ. The V gene lost 4 bases and the J gene lost 2 bases, with 20 bases spanning the gap. The CDR3 totals 17 residues.

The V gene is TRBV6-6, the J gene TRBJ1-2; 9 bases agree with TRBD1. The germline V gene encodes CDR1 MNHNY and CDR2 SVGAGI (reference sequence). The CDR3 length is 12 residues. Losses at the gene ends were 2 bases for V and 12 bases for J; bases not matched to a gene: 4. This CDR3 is CASSYPRTGDTF. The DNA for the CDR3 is TGTGCCAGCAGTTACCCCCGGACAGGGGACACCTTC.

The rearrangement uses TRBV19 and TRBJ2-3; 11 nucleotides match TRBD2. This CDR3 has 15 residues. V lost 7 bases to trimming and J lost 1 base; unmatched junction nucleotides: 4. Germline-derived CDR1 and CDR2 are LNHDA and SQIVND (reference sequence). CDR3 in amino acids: CASTIAGGGTDTQYF. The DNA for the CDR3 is TGTGCCAGTACCATAGCGGGAGGGGGCACAGATACGCAGTATTTT.

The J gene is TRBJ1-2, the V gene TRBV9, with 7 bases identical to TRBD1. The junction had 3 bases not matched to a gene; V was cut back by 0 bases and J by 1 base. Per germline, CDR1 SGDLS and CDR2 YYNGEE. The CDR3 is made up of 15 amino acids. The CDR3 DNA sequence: TGTGCCAGCAGCGTAGGACAGGGAGGTAACTATGGCTACACCTTC. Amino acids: CASSVGQGGNYGYTF.

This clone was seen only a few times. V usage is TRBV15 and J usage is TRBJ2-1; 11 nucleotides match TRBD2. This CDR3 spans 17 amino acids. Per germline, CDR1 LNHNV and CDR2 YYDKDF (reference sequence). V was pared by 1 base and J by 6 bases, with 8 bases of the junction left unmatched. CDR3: CATSRGSGGAMGNEQFF. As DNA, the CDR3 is TGTGCCACCAGCAGAGGTAGCGGGGGGGCCATGGGCAATGAGCAGTTCTTC.

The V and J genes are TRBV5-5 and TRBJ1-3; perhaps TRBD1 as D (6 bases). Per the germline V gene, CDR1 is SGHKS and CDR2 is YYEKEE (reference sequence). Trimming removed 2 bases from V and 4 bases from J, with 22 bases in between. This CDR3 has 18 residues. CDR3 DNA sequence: TGTGCCAGCAGCTTCTACCCGATTCAGACAGGTATAGGAAACACCATATATTTT. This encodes CASSFYPIQTGIGNTIYF.

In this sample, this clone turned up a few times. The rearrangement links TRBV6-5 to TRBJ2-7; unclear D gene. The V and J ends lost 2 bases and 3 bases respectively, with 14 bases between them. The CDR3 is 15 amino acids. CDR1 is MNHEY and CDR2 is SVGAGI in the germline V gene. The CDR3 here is CASSYALASRYEQYF. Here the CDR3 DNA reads TGTGCCAGCAGTTACGCCCTCGCTAGTCGCTACGAGCAGTACTTC.

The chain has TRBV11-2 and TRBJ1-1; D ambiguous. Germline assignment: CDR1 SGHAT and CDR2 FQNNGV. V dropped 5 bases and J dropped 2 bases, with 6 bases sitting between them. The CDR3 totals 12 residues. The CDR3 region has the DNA TGTGCCAGCAGCCTCTTAAACACTGAAGCTTTCTTT. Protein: CASSLLNTEAFF.

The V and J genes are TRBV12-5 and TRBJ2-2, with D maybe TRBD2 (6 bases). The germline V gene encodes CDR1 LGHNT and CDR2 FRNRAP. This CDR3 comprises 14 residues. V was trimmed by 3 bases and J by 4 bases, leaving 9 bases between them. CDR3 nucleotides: TGTGCTAGTGGTTTAGGGACTGCCACCGGGGAGCTGTTTTTT. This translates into CASGLGTATGELFF.

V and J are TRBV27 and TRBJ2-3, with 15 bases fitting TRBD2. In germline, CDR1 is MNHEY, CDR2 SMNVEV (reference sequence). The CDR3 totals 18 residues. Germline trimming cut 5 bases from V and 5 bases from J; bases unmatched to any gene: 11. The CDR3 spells CASSPIRTSGGAGDTQYF. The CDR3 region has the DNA TGTGCCAGCAGTCCAATCCGGACTAGCGGGGGGGCAGGAGATACGCAGTATTTT.

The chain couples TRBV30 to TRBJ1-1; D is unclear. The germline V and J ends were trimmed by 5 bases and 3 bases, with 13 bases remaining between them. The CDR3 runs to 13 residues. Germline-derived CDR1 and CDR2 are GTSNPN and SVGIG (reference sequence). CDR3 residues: CAWRRHPYTEAFF. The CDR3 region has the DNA TGTGCCTGGCGTAGACATCCGTACACTGAAGCTTTCTTT.

The CDR3 region has the DNA TGTGCCAGCAGCCAAGAGAACCCGGGGAACTATGGCTACACCTTC. It translates to CASSQENPGNYGYTF. The rearrangement joins TRBV4-2 to TRBJ1-2; D ambiguous. V was clipped by 0 bases and J by 2 bases, with 10 bases between them. This CDR3 spans 15 amino acids. Germline assignment: CDR1 LGHNA and CDR2 YNFKEQ.

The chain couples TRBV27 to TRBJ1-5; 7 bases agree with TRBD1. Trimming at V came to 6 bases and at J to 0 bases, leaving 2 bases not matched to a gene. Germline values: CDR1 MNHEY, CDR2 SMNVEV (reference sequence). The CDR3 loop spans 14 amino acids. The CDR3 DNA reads TGTGCCAGCAGACGGACAGGTAGCAATCAGCCCCAGCATTTT. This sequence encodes CASRRTGSNQPQHF.

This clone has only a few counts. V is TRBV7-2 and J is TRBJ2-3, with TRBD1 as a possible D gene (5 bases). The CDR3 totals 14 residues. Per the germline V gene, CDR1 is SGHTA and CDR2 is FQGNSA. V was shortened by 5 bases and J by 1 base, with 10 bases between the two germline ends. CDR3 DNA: TGTGCCAGCAGCCCCCAACAGGGCACAGATACGCAGTATTTT. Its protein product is CASSPQQGTDTQYF.

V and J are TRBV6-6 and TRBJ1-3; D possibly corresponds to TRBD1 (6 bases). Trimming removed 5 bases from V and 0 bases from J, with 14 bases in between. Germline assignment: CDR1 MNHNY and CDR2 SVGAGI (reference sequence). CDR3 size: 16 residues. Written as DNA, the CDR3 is TGTGCCAGCAGTCCCCGGGACACCCACTCTGGAAACACCATATATTTT. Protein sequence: CASSPRDTHSGNTIYF.